The rows below give T cell receptor beta chains drawn from one sample of a study of CD8 T cells in Susac syndrome. A single record per CDR3 protein comes from TCRdb applying MiXCR to the immunoSEQ multiplex PCR reads. The sample holds roughly 300,000 distinct CDR3 sequences, approximately 81% seen once. The sequenced sample consisted of CD8+ T cells from PBMCs. All receptors derive from a human donor with multiple sclerosis. Each CDR3 is given without its conserved first and last residue.

TRBJ2-7	TRBV6-1	ASSNGRGQVHEQY
TRBJ1-6	TRBV9	ASSVAGRGNLH
TRBJ1-1	TRBV19	ASSILRDTEAS
TRBJ2-3	TRBV5-1	ASSLAGRVPSTDTQY
TRBJ2-7	TRBV3-1	ASSQGPSAGYEQY
TRBJ1-1	TRBV27	ASRVGGARTEAF
TRBJ2-3	TRBV28	ASSFVLAGAPTDTQY
TRBJ2-7	TRBV9	ASSAGTSATYEQY
TRBJ1-5	TRBV28	ASTSELDSNQPQH
TRBJ2-1	TRBV5-1	ASSRSVNEQF
TRBJ2-7	TRBV2	AIRGARHEQY
TRBJ2-7	TRBV5-4	ASSQDGSAYEQY
TRBJ1-5	TRBV4-1	ASSPTGASNQPQH
TRBJ2-2	TRBV11-2	ASSLVKGQLSNTGELF
TRBJ2-3	TRBV28	ASSWLAGVPDTQY
TRBJ2-7	TRBV20-1	SARGTNSYEQY
TRBJ2-1	TRBV19	ASRMGPDEQF
TRBJ2-7	TRBV9	ASSVEKDGRAQY
TRBJ2-1	TRBV6-1	ASSPATEVPSYNEQF
TRBJ2-6	TRBV5-1	ASSFGRGANVLT
TRBJ2-1	TRBV27	ASSFNSGAYNEQF
TRBJ2-7	TRBV7-9	ASSSEALAGSEQY
TRBJ2-7	TRBV30	AWSVSPAGDYEQY
TRBJ2-7	TRBV9	ASSDYPGDRGYEQY
TRBJ2-1	TRBV12-3/TRBV12-4	ASSYPLF
TRBJ2-7	TRBV5-1	ASSLLLVGTVNPLGSYEQY
TRBJ2-1	TRBV29-1	SGWTSDYNEQF
TRBJ1-1	TRBV6-5	ASSSLGIGHTEAF
TRBJ1-4	TRBV18	ASSPTGTRPTNEKLF
TRBJ2-1	TRBV4-1	ASSQVPPNEQF
TRBJ1-1	TRBV5-1	ASRWTGPNTEAF
TRBJ2-2	TRBV2	ASLVGVANTGELF
TRBJ1-2	TRBV20-1	SARDRRGQIYGYT
TRBJ1-5	TRBV7-2	ASSSRRVSGAPQH
TRBJ2-1	TRBV20-1	SARGGTYNEQF
TRBJ2-2	TRBV5-5	ASSWEDRRANTGELF